A single sample is the source of the 18 T cell receptor beta chains below, sequenced in a study of early T cells in non-severe SARS-CoV-2 infection. Using its own MiXCR run on the 5' RACE reads, TCRdb lists one record per CDR3 protein. The table shows 35,000 to 40,000 distinct CDR3 sequences, with around 3.9% occurring only once. Material for sequencing was whole blood. Receptors were obtained from an adult who was a healthcare worker with PCR-confirmed SARS-CoV-2 infection or an uninfected control (not recorded which).

This clonotype has only a few counts. This may stem from a read error, because a much larger clone lies one nucleotide away. V usage is TRBV12-3 or TRBV12-4 and J usage is TRBJ1-1, with unresolved D. V lost 6 bases and J 0 bases, leaving 2 bases between the germline ends. This CDR3 has 11 amino acids. The CDR3 DNA is TGTGCCAGCAGCATGAACACTGAAGCTTTCTTT. This sequence encodes CASSMNTEAFF.

V is TRBV12-3 or TRBV12-4 and J is TRBJ2-3; TRBD2 is a possible D gene (5 bases). The CDR3 spans 14 residues. V gave up 7 bases and J gave up 0 bases, with 11 bases separating them. CDR3 loop: CASISWTSTDTQYF. The DNA of the CDR3 is TGTGCCAGCATTAGCTGGACTAGCACAGATACGCAGTATTTT.

The V and J genes are TRBV12-3 or TRBV12-4 and TRBJ2-7; maybe TRBD1 (6 bases). V lost 4 bases and J 6 bases, leaving 7 bases between the germline ends. The CDR3 covers 11 residues. The CDR3 region is CASSYRVEQYF. CDR3 coding DNA: TGTGCCAGCAGTTACAGGGTCGAGCAGTACTTC.

This clonotype was counted many times. The gene calls are TRBV5-1 and TRBJ2-1; D remains ambiguous. The length of the CDR3 is 12 residues. Trimming took off 0 bases at V and 7 bases at J, with 5 bases between the two ends. CDR1 is SGHRS, CDR2 YFSETQ, per germline. The CDR3 loop is CASSLVANEQFF. CDR3 sequence (DNA): TGCGCCAGCAGCTTGGTAGCAAATGAGCAGTTCTTC. Variable domain in full (rest from reference TRBV5-1 and TRBJ2-1): KAGVTQTPRYLIKTRGQQVTLSCSPISGHRSVSWYQQTPGQGLQFLFEYFSETQRNKGNFPGRFSGRQFSNSRSEMNVSTLELGDSALYLCASSLVANEQFFGPGTRLTVL.

This clonotype was detected ten times or more. This chain links TRBV6-5 with TRBJ1-6; D not resolved. The V gene's germline CDR1 is MNHEY and CDR2 SVGAGI. Trimming removed 2 bases at V and 0 bases at J, with 8 bases between. The CDR3 sequence is 16 residues long. CDR3 nucleotides: TGTGCCAGCAGTTACACCTTGAGCTCCTATAATTCACCCCTCCACTTT. It specifies CASSYTLSSYNSPLHF.

This clonotype was detected only a few times. This rearrangement joins TRBV19 to TRBJ2-3; TRBD2 agrees at 12 bases. Trimming at V came to 10 bases and at J to 4 bases, leaving 6 bases not matched to a gene. The CDR3 spans 14 residues. Germline CDR1 reads LNHDA; CDR2 reads SQIVND (reference sequence). CDR3: CATRTSGKPDTQYF. Written as DNA, the CDR3 is TGTGCCACTCGGACTAGCGGGAAACCAGATACGCAGTATTTT.

This clonotype occurred many times. The CDR3 loop reads CASSPAAGTGDNEQFF. DNA for the CDR3: TGTGCCAGCAGTCCAGCAGCGGGAACCGGGGACAATGAGCAGTTCTTC. The chain recombines TRBV12-3 or TRBV12-4 with TRBJ2-1; TRBD2 agrees at 7 bases. V lost 5 bases to trimming and J lost 5 bases; unmatched junction nucleotides: 12. The CDR3 sequence is 16 residues long.

This clonotype was detected a few times. The gene calls are TRBV5-6 and TRBJ1-4; 9 bases align to TRBD1. The CDR3 is 16 amino acids. Germline assignment: CDR1 SGHDT and CDR2 YYEEEE. After removal of 4 bases from V and 2 bases from J, the junction contained 6 bases not matched to a gene. The CDR3 region has the DNA TGTGCCAGCAGCCCGGACAGGGGAAGCACTAATGAAAAACTGTTTTTT. Encoded protein: CASSPDRGSTNEKLFF.

In its sample, this clonotype was seen many times. The chain has TRBV9 and TRBJ2-1, with D perhaps given as TRBD1 or TRBD2 (5 bases each). The CDR3 consists of 12 residues. Trimming removed 3 bases at V and 8 bases at J, with 9 bases between. Germline V gene data show CDR1 as SGDLS and CDR2 as YYNGEE. DNA of the CDR3: TGTGCCAGCAGCGGCCTGGGGGATGAGCAGTTCTTC. Translation gives CASSGLGDEQFF.

The V call is TRBV7-2, the J call TRBJ2-1, with TRBD2 matching 14 bases. Trimming at V came to 5 bases and at J to 6 bases, leaving 3 bases not matched to a gene. The CDR3 has 15 amino acids. The germline CDR1 and CDR2 sequences are SGHTA and FQGNSA. The CDR3 sequence is CTSSKTSGRANEQFF. The DNA for the CDR3 is TGTACCAGCAGCAAGACTAGCGGGAGGGCCAATGAGCAGTTCTTC.

This clonotype was counted many times. V and J are TRBV6-2 or TRBV6-3 and TRBJ2-7; 9 bases are shared with TRBD2. The V segment lost 4 bases and the J segment 0 bases; nucleotides outside the gene matches: 7. This CDR3 is 16 amino acids long. Germline V gives CDR1 MNHEY, CDR2 SVGEGT. The CDR3 DNA reads as TGTGCCAGCAGTTCTCGGACTAGCGTCTTCTCCTACGAGCAGTACGTC. It translates to CASSSRTSVFSYEQYV.

Ten or more counts support this clonotype. J is TRBJ2-6 and V is TRBV19; 8 nucleotides align to TRBD1. Germline V gene lookup returns CDR1 LNHDA and CDR2 SQIVND (reference sequence). The CDR3 is 18 amino acids. V lost 3 bases and J lost 0; bases outside the gene matches: 7. CDR3 sequence: CASSMSGTGFSGANVLTF. The CDR3 nucleotides are TGTGCCAGTAGTATGAGTGGGACAGGCTTCTCTGGGGCCAACGTCCTGACTTTC.

This clonotype was seen only a few times. The gene calls are TRBV9 and TRBJ2-3, with D possibly TRBD2 on 6 matching bases. V was pared by 3 bases and J by 4 bases, with 9 bases between. Germline CDR1 SGDLS, CDR2 YYNGEE. CDR3 length equals 13 residues. CDR3 protein: CASSDSGADTQYF. The CDR3 nucleotides are TGTGCCAGCAGCGATTCGGGGGCAGATACGCAGTATTTT.

The chain couples TRBV19 to TRBJ2-7; TRBD2 matches 8 bases. The ends lost 3 bases at V and 3 bases at J; junction bases unmatched: 4. The germline gives CDR1 LNHDA, CDR2 SQIVND (reference sequence). This CDR3 is 14 amino acids long. The CDR3 bases are TGTGCCAGTAGTATCGGAAGCGGGGGCTACGAGCAGTACTTC. Residues: CASSIGSGGYEQYF.

This clonotype showed up many times. J is TRBJ2-2 and V is TRBV7-6; 14 bases are a match to TRBD2. CDR1 and CDR2 from the germline V gene are SGHVS and FNYEAQ. V was pared by 4 bases and J by 2 bases, with 15 bases of the junction left unmatched. CDR3 size: 21 residues. CDR3 amino acids: CASSYPGLAGERGANTGELFF. In nucleotides, the CDR3 is TGTGCCAGCAGCTACCCGGGACTAGCGGGAGAAAGGGGGGCAAACACCGGGGAGCTGTTTTTT. Combining the CDR3 with reference TRBV7-6 and TRBJ2-2 gives the whole variable domain GAGVSQSPRYKVTKRGQDVALRCDPISGHVSLYWYRQALGQGPEFLTYFNYEAQQDKSGLPNDRFSAERPEGSISTLTIQRTEQRDSAMYRCASSYPGLAGERGANTGELFFGEGSRLTVL.

This clonotype was observed many times. This chain links TRBV11-2 with TRBJ2-1; 7 bases fit TRBD1. CDR1 SGHAT and CDR2 FQNNGV come from the germline V gene. V trimming: 5 bases; J trimming: 8 bases; junction bases outside the gene matches: 12. This CDR3 region has 15 residues. This chain's CDR3 is CASSSRQGLMHEQFF. Written as DNA, the CDR3 is TGTGCCAGCAGCAGCCGACAGGGCCTCATGCATGAGCAGTTCTTC.

This clonotype appeared many times. The rearrangement links TRBV20-1 to TRBJ2-5; D ambiguous. V gave up 0 bases and J gave up 4 bases, with 9 bases separating them. The CDR3 loop spans 13 amino acids. CDR1 DFQATT and CDR2 SNEGSKA come from the germline V gene (reference sequence). The CDR3 DNA sequence: TGCAGTGCTAGAGACCGTCTGTTAGAGACCCAGTACTTC. Its translation: CSARDRLLETQYF.

The chain has TRBV5-6 and TRBJ2-5; D is unresolved. CDR1 is SGHDT and CDR2 is YYEEEE in the germline V gene. The length of the CDR3 is 14 residues. V was shortened by 3 bases and J by 7 bases, with 16 bases between the two germline ends. CDR3 amino acids: CASSSRTASGTQYF. The CDR3 DNA follows: TGTGCCAGCAGCTCGCGGACGGCCTCAGGGACCCAGTACTTC.